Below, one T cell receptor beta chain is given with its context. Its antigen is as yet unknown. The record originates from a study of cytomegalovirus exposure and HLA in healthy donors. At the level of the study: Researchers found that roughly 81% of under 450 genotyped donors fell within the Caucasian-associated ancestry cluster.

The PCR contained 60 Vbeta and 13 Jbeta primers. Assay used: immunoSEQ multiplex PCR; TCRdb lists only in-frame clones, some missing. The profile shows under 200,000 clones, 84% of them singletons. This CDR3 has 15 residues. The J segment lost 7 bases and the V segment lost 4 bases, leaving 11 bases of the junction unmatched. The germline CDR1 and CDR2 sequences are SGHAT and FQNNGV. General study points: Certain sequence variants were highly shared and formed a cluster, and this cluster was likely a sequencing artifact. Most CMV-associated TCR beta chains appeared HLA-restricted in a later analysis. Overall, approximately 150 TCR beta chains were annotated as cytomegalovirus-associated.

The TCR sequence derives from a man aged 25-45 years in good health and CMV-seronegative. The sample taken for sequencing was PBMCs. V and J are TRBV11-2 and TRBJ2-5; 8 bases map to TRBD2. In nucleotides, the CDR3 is TGTGCCAGCAGCTCAGCGGGGGCCAGCATAACGACCCAGTACTTC. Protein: CASSSAGASITTQYF.